This section outlines one T cell receptor beta chain sequence together with its context. The CDR3 is 14 residues long. Germline V gene data show CDR1 as KGHDR and CDR2 as SFDVKD. The source of the sample is a study of T cells expressing NK-cell markers. Study information: The authors derived TCR beta repertoires from sorted CD3+CD56+NKG2C+, CD3+CD56+NKG2C- and CD3+CD56-NKG2C+ T cells.

No DNA is given; TCRdb re-called the 5' RACE reads and lists each CDR3 protein once. The table lists about 260,000 distinct CDR3 sequences. The sample taken for sequencing was blood T cells: a sorted CD56 or NKG2C T cell subset, CD4+ or CD8+ T cells, or bulk PBMC T cells (not recorded which). The genes are TRBV24-1 and TRBJ2-1; the TCRdb call, TRBD2, lacks DNA for checking. This TCR derives from a man aged 18 to 30 in good health. The CDR3 sequence: CATSDPLESGEQFF.